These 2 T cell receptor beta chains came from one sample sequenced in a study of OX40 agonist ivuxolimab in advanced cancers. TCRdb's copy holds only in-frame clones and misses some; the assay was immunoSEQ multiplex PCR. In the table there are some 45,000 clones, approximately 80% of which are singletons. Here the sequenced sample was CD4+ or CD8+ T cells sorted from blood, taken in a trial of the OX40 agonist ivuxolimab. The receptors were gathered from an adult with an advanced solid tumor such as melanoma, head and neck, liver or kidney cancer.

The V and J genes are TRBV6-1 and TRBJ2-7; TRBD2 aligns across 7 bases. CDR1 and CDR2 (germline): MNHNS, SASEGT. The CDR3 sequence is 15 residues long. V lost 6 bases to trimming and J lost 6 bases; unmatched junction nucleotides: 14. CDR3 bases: TGTGCCAGCAGCGCAAAGGGAGGGGTTCAGGGCGAGCAGTACTTC. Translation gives CASSAKGGVQGEQYF.

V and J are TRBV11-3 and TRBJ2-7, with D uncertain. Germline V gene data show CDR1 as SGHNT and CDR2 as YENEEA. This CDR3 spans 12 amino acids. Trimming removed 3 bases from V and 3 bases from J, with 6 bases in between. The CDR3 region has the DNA TGTGCCAGCAGCTTGTACAGCTACGAGCAGTACTTC. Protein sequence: CASSLYSYEQYF. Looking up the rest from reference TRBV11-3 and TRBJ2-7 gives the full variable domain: EAGVVQSPRYKIIEKKQPVAFWCNPISGHNTLYWYLQNLGQGPELLIRYENEEAVDDSQLPKDRFSAERLKGVDSTLKIQPAELGDSAVYLCASSLYSYEQYFGPGTRLTVT.